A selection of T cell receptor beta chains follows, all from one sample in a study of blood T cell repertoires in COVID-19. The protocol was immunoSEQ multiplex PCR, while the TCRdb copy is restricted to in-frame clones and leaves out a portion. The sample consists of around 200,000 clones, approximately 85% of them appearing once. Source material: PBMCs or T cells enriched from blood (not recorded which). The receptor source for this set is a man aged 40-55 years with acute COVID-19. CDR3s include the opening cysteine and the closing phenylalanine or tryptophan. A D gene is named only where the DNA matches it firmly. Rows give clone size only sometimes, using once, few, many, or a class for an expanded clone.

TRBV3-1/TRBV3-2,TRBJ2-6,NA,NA,TGTGCCAGCAGCCAAGAAAGAGTTTCCGCCAACGTCCTGACTTTC,CASSQERVSANVLTF
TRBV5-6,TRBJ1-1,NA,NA,TGTGCCAGCAGCCAAACAGCAAACACTGAAGCTTTCTTT,CASSQTANTEAFF
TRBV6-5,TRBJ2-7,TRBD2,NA,TGTGCCACCATGGTGGGGGCGGGAGGAGCCTACGAGCAGTACTTC,CATMVGAGGAYEQYF
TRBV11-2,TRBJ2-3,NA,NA,TGTGCCAGCAGTCTCGTCCGGGACTCCTCTAGCACAGATACGCAGTATTTT,CASSLVRDSSSTDTQYF
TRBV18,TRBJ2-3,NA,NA,TGTGCCAGCTCACCACGCGGGGTCACAGATACGCAGTATTTT,CASSPRGVTDTQYF
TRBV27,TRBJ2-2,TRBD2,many,TGTGCCAGCAGTCGCACCGGACTAGCGGGGCCGAACACCGGGGAGCTGTTTTTT,CASSRTGLAGPNTGELFF
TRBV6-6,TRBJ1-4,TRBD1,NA,TGTGCCAGCAGTTACACCGGACAGGGTCCCGAAAAACTGTTTTTT,CASSYTGQGPEKLFF
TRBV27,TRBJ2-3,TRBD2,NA,TGTGCCAGCAGGGCCGGGACTAGCGAGACTAGCACAGATACGCAGTATTTT,CASRAGTSETSTDTQYF
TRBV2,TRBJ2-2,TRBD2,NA,TGTGCCAGCAGTGAAAACGAGCGGGGTCTTATCGTGAACACCGGGGAGCTGTTTTTT,CASSENERGLIVNTGELFF
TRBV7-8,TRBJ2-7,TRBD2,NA,TGTGCCAGCAGTTCCCACTGGGGCGGGAGATCTCAAACTGTCGGGGAGCAGTACTTC,CASSSHWGGRSQTVGEQYF
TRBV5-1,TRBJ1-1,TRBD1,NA,TGCGCCAGCAGCTCCGACAGGGGAACTGAAGCTTTCTTT,CASSSDRGTEAFF